This T cell receptor (beta chain) was profiled in a study of regulatory T cells in long-lasting Graves disease. This clonotype has a count of ten or more. Antigen: not known. The time point is: newly diagnosed GD, antithyroid drugs for less than 3 months. Following extraction of RNA from PBMCs, that RNA was used to make the TCR library. General observations from the study: It was in persistent disease that TRBV28, TRBJ1-2 and TRBJ2-5 were favored.

iRepertoire HTBI primers and Arm-PCR of CDR3 regions built TCR beta libraries. TCRdb itself ran the multiplex PCR reads through MiXCR, one entry per CDR3 protein. Of 200,000 to 250,000 distinct CDR3 sequences in the sample, around a fifth were seen once. The CDR3 is 15 residues long. The V segment lost 0 bases and the J segment 1 base; nucleotides outside the gene matches: 0. Germline CDR1 reads SGHRS; CDR2 reads YFSETQ. The same data also went into a second study, on T cells in Graves' hyperthyroidism and ophthalmopathy. That paper states: Patients aged 18 to 65 had newly diagnosed hyperthyroidism that had lasted under 2 months. The HTBI primer set was used in a first-round RT-PCR of the TCR CDR3. Appearing also in blood were most of the thyroid clonotypes expanded above 0.001.

The source is a woman in her twenties or thirties with Graves disease. This rearrangement joins TRBV5-1 to TRBJ2-2, with 7 bases aligning to TRBD1. The specimen was peripheral blood mononuclear cells (PBMCs), collected at new diagnosis, from a patient treated with antithyroid drugs. The CDR3: CASSLDRGNTGELFF. DNA of the CDR3: TGCGCCAGCAGCTTGGACAGGGGGAACACCGGGGAGCTGTTTTTT.